Listed below are T cell receptor beta chains from one sample, sequenced in a study of blood T cell repertoires in COVID-19. The protocol was immunoSEQ multiplex PCR, while the TCRdb copy is restricted to in-frame clones and leaves out a portion. The repertoire includes 220,000 or so clones, around 80% of them detected once, and approximately 5.1% sits in the top ten. Sequencing was carried out using peripheral blood. The source of these receptors is a woman aged 60 to 75 who had recovered from COVID-19. CDR3s include the opening cysteine and the closing phenylalanine or tryptophan.

V: TRBV27; J: TRBJ1-1; CDR3: CASSTMRTEAFF
V: TRBV6-5; J: TRBJ1-1; CDR3: CASMTLDSFYEAFF
V: TRBV6-5; J: TRBJ2-7; CDR3: CASSSTVYEQYF
V: TRBV5-6; J: TRBJ2-7; CDR3: CASSELGTGLADHEQYF
V: TRBV6-5; J: TRBJ2-7; CDR3: CASSYSRAAYEQYF
V: TRBV11-2; J: TRBJ1-2; CDR3: CASSTSRLPGYTF
V: TRBV5-1; J: TRBJ2-5; CDR3: CASSLGQGLTETQYF
V: TRBV18; J: TRBJ2-5; CDR3: CASSPRTGQETQYF
V: TRBV3-1/TRBV3-2; J: TRBJ1-4; CDR3: CASSQETSGRGKLFF
V: TRBV15; J: TRBJ1-1; CDR3: CATSSRRVGNTEAFF
V: TRBV19; J: TRBJ1-2; CDR3: CASSRDRGYGYTF
V: TRBV2; J: TRBJ1-5; CDR3: CASRTGASNSNQPQHF
V: TRBV2; J: TRBJ2-3; CDR3: CARNGGLHEQDTQYF
V: TRBV3-1/TRBV3-2; J: TRBJ1-2; CDR3: CASSHRTGGYTF
V: TRBV29-1; J: TRBJ2-2; CDR3: CSAQGTGEPGELFF
V: TRBV7-8; J: TRBJ2-5; CDR3: CATRDRSLQETQYF
V: TRBV4-1; J: TRBJ2-1; CDR3: CASSRRTSNEQFF
V: TRBV6-6; J: TRBJ2-7; CDR3: CASSYSGRGYEQYF
V: TRBV30; J: TRBJ2-2; CDR3: CAWSTGLVAGELFF
V: TRBV15; J: TRBJ1-1; CDR3: CATSSRGDTEAFF
V: TRBV13; J: TRBJ2-7; CDR3: CASSARLAGAYEQYF
V: TRBV3-1/TRBV3-2; J: TRBJ1-1; CDR3: CASSQFQNTEAFF
V: TRBV6-5; J: TRBJ2-7; CDR3: CASSIVGGTGSEQYF
V: TRBV14; J: TRBJ1-2; CDR3: CASSPGTGGGYGYTF
V: TRBV11-2; J: TRBJ2-7; CDR3: CASSRPLAGGFRSSYEQYF
V: TRBV7-3; J: TRBJ2-2; CDR3: CASSLGRFTGELFF
V: TRBV18; J: TRBJ2-2; CDR3: CASSPGRSTGELFF
V: TRBV9; J: TRBJ2-3; CDR3: CASSSDRDATQYF
V: TRBV30; J: TRBJ1-3; CDR3: CAWRLTAGNTIYF
V: TRBV6-2/TRBV6-3; J: TRBJ2-2; CDR3: CASSSRRTSGGPGELFF
V: TRBV18; J: TRBJ1-2; CDR3: CASSSLSYGYTF
V: TRBV9; J: TRBJ1-3; CDR3: CASSVSTGYSGNTIYF
V: TRBV9; J: TRBJ1-4; CDR3: CASSVAKISPRGRYEKLFF
V: TRBV12-5; J: TRBJ1-5; CDR3: CASGFTPGQGISNQPQHF
V: TRBV12-3/TRBV12-4; J: TRBJ1-5; CDR3: CAGGGGNQPQHF
V: TRBV5-5; J: TRBJ1-2; CDR3: CASSTRTGGEYGYTF
V: TRBV5-5; J: TRBJ1-1; CDR3: CASSLGGGTEAFF
V: TRBV9; J: TRBJ1-6; CDR3: CASSSTGVASPLHF
V: TRBV9; J: TRBJ1-2; CDR3: CASSVGGDYGYTF
V: TRBV4-2; J: TRBJ2-7; CDR3: CASSQEASGVDEQYF
V: TRBV4-1; J: TRBJ2-7; CDR3: CASSRGTGDYEQYF
V: TRBV10-3; J: TRBJ1-1; CDR3: CAIRQGHNTEAFF
V: TRBV12-3/TRBV12-4; J: TRBJ2-7; CDR3: CASSPGQAYEQYF
V: TRBV5-4; J: TRBJ2-5; CDR3: CASSLVWDRGGETQYF
V: TRBV5-6; J: TRBJ1-2; CDR3: CASSGLQGAPPYGYTF
V: TRBV9; J: TRBJ2-1; CDR3: CASSVVPSGAYNEQFF
V: TRBV11-1; J: TRBJ2-4; CDR3: CASSQGQETKNIQYF
V: TRBV19; J: TRBJ1-4; CDR3: CASRIESGDGLFF
V: TRBV10-3; J: TRBJ1-2; CDR3: CAISEGQASANYGYTF